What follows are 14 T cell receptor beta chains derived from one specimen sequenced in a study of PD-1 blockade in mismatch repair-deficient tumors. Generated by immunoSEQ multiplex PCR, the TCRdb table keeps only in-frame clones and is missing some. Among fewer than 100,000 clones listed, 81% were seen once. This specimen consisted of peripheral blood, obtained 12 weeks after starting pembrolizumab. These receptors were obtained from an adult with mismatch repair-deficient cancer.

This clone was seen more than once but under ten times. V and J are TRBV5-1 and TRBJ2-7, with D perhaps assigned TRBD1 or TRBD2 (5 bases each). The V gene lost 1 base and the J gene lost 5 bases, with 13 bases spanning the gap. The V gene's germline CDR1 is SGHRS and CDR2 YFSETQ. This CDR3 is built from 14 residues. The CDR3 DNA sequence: TGCGCCAGCAGCTTGATGGGGACCCACGACGAGCAGTACTTC. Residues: CASSLMGTHDEQYF. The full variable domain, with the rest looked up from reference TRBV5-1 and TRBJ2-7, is KAGVTQTPRYLIKTRGQQVTLSCSPISGHRSVSWYQQTPGQGLQFLFEYFSETQRNKGNFPGRFSGRQFSNSRSEMNVSTLELGDSALYLCASSLMGTHDEQYFGPGTRLTVT.

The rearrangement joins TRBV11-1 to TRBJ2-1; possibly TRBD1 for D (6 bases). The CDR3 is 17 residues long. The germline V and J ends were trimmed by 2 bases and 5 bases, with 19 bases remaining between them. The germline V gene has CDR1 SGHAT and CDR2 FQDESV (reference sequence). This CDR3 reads CASSLRRAINRDNEQFF. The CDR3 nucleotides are TGTGCCAGCAGCTTACGCAGGGCGATCAACAGGGACAATGAGCAGTTCTTC.

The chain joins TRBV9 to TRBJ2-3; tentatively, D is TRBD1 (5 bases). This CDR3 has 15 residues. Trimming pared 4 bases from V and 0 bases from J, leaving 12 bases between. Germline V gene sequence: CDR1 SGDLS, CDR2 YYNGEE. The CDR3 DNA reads TGTGCCAGCAGCCCTTCAGCAGGGAGCACAGATACGCAGTATTTT. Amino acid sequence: CASSPSAGSTDTQYF.

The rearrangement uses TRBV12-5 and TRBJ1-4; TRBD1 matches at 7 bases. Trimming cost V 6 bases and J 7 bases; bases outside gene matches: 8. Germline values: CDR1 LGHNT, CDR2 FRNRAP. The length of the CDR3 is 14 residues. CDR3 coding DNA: TGTGCTAGTGGGCGCGGCGACAGGGTTGAAAAACTGTTTTTT. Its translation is CASGRGDRVEKLFF.

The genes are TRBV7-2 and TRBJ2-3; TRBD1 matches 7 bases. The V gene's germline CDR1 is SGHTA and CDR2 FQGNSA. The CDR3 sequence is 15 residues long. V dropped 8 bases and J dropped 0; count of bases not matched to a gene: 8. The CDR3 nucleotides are TGTGCCAGCTCCGGACAGGCTTCTAGCACAGATACGCAGTATTTT. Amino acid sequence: CASSGQASSTDTQYF.

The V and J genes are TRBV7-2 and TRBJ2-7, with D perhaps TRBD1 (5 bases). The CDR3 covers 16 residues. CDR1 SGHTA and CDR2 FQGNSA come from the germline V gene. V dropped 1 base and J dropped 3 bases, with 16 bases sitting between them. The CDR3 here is CASSLVSSAGHYEQYF. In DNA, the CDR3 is TGTGCCAGCAGCTTAGTTTCCTCGGCAGGGCACTACGAGCAGTACTTC.

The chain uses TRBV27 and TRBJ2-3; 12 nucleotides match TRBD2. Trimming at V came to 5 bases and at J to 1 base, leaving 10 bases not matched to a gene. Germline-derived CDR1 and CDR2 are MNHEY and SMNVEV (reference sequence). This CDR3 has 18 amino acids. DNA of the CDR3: TGTGCCAGCAGTCCGTGGACTAGCGGGAAAGGTGGCACAGATACGCAGTATTTT. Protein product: CASSPWTSGKGGTDTQYF.

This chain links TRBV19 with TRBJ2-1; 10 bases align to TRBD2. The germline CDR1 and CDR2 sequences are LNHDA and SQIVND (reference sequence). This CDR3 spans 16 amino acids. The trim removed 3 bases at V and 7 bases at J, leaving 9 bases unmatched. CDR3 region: CASSIRAGGGSNEQFF. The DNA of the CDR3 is TGTGCCAGTAGTATCAGAGCGGGAGGGGGGAGTAATGAGCAGTTCTTC.

CDR3 nucleotides: TGCGCCAGCAGAGTACGGCTAGCGGACCCGTCTAGCACAGATACGCAGTATTTT. Its translation is CASRVRLADPSSTDTQYF. This chain joins TRBV5-1 and TRBJ2-3, with 7 bases matching TRBD2. Germline CDR1 and CDR2: SGHRS and YFSETQ. This CDR3 contains 18 residues. The V and J ends lost 5 bases and 0 bases, in that order; junction bases with no gene match: 15.

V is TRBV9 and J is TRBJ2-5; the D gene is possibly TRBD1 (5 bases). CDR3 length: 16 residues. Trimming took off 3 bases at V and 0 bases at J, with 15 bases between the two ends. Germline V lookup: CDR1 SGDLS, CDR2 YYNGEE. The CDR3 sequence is CASSGPMGQHQETQYF. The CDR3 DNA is TGTGCCAGCAGCGGGCCTATGGGGCAACACCAAGAGACCCAGTACTTC. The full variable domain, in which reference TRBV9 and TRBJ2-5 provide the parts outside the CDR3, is DSGVTQTPKHLITATGQRVTLRCSPRSGDLSVYWYQQSLDQGLQFLIQYYNGEERAKGNILERFSAQQFPDLHSELNLSSLELGDSALYFCASSGPMGQHQETQYFGPGTRLLVL.

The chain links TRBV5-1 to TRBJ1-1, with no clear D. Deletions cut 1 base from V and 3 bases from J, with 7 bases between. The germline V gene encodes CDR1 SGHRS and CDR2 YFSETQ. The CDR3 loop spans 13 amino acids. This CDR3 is CASSLMRDTEAFF. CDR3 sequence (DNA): TGCGCCAGCAGCTTGATGCGGGACACTGAAGCTTTCTTT. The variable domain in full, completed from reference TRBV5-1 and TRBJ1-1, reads KAGVTQTPRYLIKTRGQQVTLSCSPISGHRSVSWYQQTPGQGLQFLFEYFSETQRNKGNFPGRFSGRQFSNSRSEMNVSTLELGDSALYLCASSLMRDTEAFFGQGTRLTVV.

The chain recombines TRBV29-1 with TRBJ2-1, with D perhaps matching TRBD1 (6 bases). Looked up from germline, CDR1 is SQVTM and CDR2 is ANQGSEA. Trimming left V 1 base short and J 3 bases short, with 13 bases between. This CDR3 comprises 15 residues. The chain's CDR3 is CSVEGFSRGYNEQFF. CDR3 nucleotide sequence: TGCAGCGTTGAAGGCTTCTCCAGGGGCTACAATGAGCAGTTCTTC.

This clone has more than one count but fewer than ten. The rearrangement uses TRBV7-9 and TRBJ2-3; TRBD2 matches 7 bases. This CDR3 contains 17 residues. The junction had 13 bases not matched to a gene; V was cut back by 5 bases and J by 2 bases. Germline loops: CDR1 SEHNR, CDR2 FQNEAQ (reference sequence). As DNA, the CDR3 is TGTGCCAGCAGCCCTACCGCACTCGGGACTAACACAGATACGCAGTATTTT. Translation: CASSPTALGTNTDTQYF.

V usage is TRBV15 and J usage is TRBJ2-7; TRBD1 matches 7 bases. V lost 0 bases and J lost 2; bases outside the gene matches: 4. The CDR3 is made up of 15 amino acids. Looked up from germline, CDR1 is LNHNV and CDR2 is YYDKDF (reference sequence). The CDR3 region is CATSRDRQGAYEQYF. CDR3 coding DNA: TGTGCCACCAGCAGAGACCGACAGGGTGCCTACGAGCAGTACTTC. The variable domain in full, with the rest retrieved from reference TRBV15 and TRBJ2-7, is DAMVIQNPRYQVTQFGKPVTLSCSQTLNHNVMYWYQQKSSQAPKLLFHYYDKDFNNEADTPDNFQSRRPNTSFCFLDIRSPGLGDTAMYLCATSRDRQGAYEQYFGPGTRLTVT.